Shown below are 28 T cell receptor beta chains from a single sample sequenced in a study of blood T cell repertoires in COVID-19. Data came from immunoSEQ multiplex PCR; TCRdb stores just in-frame clones and leaves some out. This sample yields 65,000 to 70,000 clones, of which around 88% are seen a single time; 15% to 20% belongs to the top ten. Sequenced input: peripheral blood. The source is a man in his forties with COVID-19, enrolled during active disease.

The chain combines TRBV5-6 with TRBJ1-4; D gene unclear. From germline, CDR1 is SGHDT and CDR2 YYEEEE. The V end was cut by 0 bases, the J end by 8 bases, with 5 bases between. The CDR3 totals 12 residues. CDR3: CASSLGTEKLFF. As DNA, the CDR3 is TGTGCCAGCAGCTTGGGTACAGAAAAACTGTTTTTT.

The V call is TRBV2, the J call TRBJ2-5; 7 positions agree with TRBD1. The CDR3 covers 14 residues. Germline CDR1 reads SNHLY; CDR2 reads FYNNEI. Trimming took 1 base from V and 1 from J; bases not matched to a gene: 0. The CDR3 loop is CASSEGQGQETQYF. CDR3 nucleotide sequence: TGTGCCAGCAGTGAAGGACAGGGCCAAGAGACCCAGTACTTC. The whole variable domain, filled in from reference TRBV2 and TRBJ2-5, reads EPEVTQTPSHQVTQMGQEVILRCVPISNHLYFYWYRQILGQKVEFLVSFYNNEISEKSEIFDDQFSVERPDGSNFTLKIRSTKLEDSAMYFCASSEGQGQETQYFGPGTRLLVL.

CDR3 in DNA: TGTGCCAGCAGCCGGCCGGGACACTCAAACTATGGCTACACCTTC. It encodes CASSRPGHSNYGYTF. The chain carries TRBV7-2 and TRBJ1-2; TRBD1 might be the D (6 bases). V lost 5 bases and J 2 bases, leaving 15 bases between the germline ends. Germline CDR1 reads SGHTA; CDR2 reads FQGNSA. The CDR3 loop spans 15 amino acids. Full variable domain (rest looked up from reference TRBV7-2 and TRBJ1-2): GAGVSQSPSNKVTEKGKDVELRCDPISGHTALYWYRQSLGQGLEFLIYFQGNSAPDKSGLPSDRFSAERTGGSVSTLTIQRTQQEDSAVYLCASSRPGHSNYGYTFGSGTRLTVV.

The V and J genes are TRBV4-1 and TRBJ1-2, with 9 bases aligning to TRBD1. Germline values: CDR1 MGHRA, CDR2 YSYEKL. With 0 bases clipped from V and 7 bases from J, the junction kept 9 bases outside the gene matches. There are 16 residues in the CDR3. The CDR3 DNA reads as TGCGCCAGCAGCCAAGATCCAACCGAGACAGGGGGTGGCTACACCTTC. It is translated as CASSQDPTETGGGYTF.

The genes are TRBV7-9 and TRBJ2-5, with 9 bases fitting TRBD2. The germline V gene has CDR1 SEHNR and CDR2 FQNEAQ (reference sequence). J was trimmed by 4 bases and V by 7 bases; bases with no gene match: 7. CDR3 size: 14 residues. The chain's CDR3 is CASKRGGAGETQYF. Here the CDR3 DNA reads TGTGCCAGCAAGCGCGGGGGGGCCGGAGAGACCCAGTACTTC.

The V call is TRBV29-1, the J call TRBJ1-5, with D perhaps matching TRBD1 (5 bases). V lost 7 bases and J lost 1, with 14 bases in between. This CDR3 spans 14 amino acids. The germline V gene encodes CDR1 SQVTM and CDR2 ANQGSEA. The CDR3 here is CSAGPGGSNQPQHF. CDR3 nucleotide sequence: TGCAGCGCCGGCCCGGGGGGAAGCAATCAGCCCCAGCATTTT.

The chain uses TRBV7-9 and TRBJ2-1, with D perhaps matching TRBD1 (5 bases). This CDR3 comprises 12 residues. Trimming took off 11 bases at V and 7 bases at J, with 15 bases between the two ends. Germline loops: CDR1 SEHNR, CDR2 FQNEAQ (reference sequence). The CDR3 loop is CAARGGANEQFF. The CDR3 nucleotides are TGTGCCGCGCGCGGTGGGGCAAATGAGCAGTTCTTC.

The CDR3 region has the DNA TGTGCCAGCAGCTCGAGCGGGGATGAGACCCAGTACTTC. Encoded protein: CASSSSGDETQYF. The chain employs TRBV12-3 or TRBV12-4 and TRBJ2-5; 7 bases are a match to TRBD2. This CDR3 has 13 residues. The trim removed 6 bases at V and 5 bases at J, leaving 6 bases unmatched.

J is TRBJ2-1 and V is TRBV7-8; 7 nucleotides match TRBD1. The germline V gene has CDR1 SGHVS and CDR2 FQNEAQ. The CDR3 consists of 16 residues. J was trimmed by 1 base and V by 1 base; bases with no gene match: 4. In DNA form, the CDR3 reads TGTGCCAGCAGCTTAGGGGGGACAGCATCCTACAATGAGCAGTTCTTC. This codes for CASSLGGTASYNEQFF. Using reference TRBV7-8 and TRBJ2-1 for the parts outside the CDR3, the full variable domain is GAGVSQSPRYKVAKRGQDVALRCDPISGHVSLFWYQQALGQGPEFLTYFQNEAQLDKSGLPSDRFFAERPEGSVSTLKIQRTQQEDSAVYLCASSLGGTASYNEQFFGPGTRLTVL.

The V gene is TRBV18, the J gene TRBJ1-5; a weak D match, TRBD1 (5 bases). CDR1 is KGHSH, CDR2 LQKENI, per germline. Trimming cost V 2 bases and J 1 base, with 12 bases left between them. This CDR3 comprises 16 residues. The CDR3 here is CASSPGGAGSNQPQHF. DNA of the CDR3: TGTGCCAGCTCACCAGGAGGGGCAGGCAGCAATCAGCCCCAGCATTTT.

The rearrangement links TRBV5-1 to TRBJ2-6; TRBD1 agrees at 7 bases. The CDR3 is 18 residues long. Germline trimming cut 7 bases from V and 4 bases from J; bases unmatched to any gene: 17. CDR1 and CDR2 (germline): SGHRS, YFSETQ. The CDR3: CASGRGEGARSGANVLTF. For the CDR3, the DNA is TGCGCCAGCGGCCGTGGTGAGGGGGCCCGGTCAGGGGCCAACGTCCTGACTTTC.

This chain joins TRBV12-5 and TRBJ2-3, with 9 bases identical to TRBD1. J lost 2 bases, V lost 1 base, and 10 bases had no gene match. Per the germline V gene, CDR1 is LGHNT and CDR2 is FRNRAP. The CDR3 loop spans 18 amino acids. This chain's CDR3 is CASGLAPGTGLSTDTQYF. For the CDR3, the DNA is TGTGCTAGTGGTTTGGCCCCCGGGACAGGGCTTTCCACAGATACGCAGTATTTT.

The V gene is TRBV29-1, the J gene TRBJ2-1; 7 bases fit TRBD2. Germline loops: CDR1 SQVTM, CDR2 ANQGSEA. The CDR3 has 14 residues. The trim removed 7 bases at V and 6 bases at J, leaving 12 bases unmatched. The DNA of the CDR3 is TGCAGCGCCAGTCCGTGGGGGGGGAGCAATGAGCAGTTCTTC. This codes for CSASPWGGSNEQFF.

The chain links TRBV7-8 to TRBJ2-3; tentative D call: TRBD2 (6 bases). This CDR3 is 15 amino acids long. Germline V gene sequence: CDR1 SGHVS, CDR2 FQNEAQ. Trimming took off 5 bases at V and 2 bases at J, with 14 bases between the two ends. CDR3 sequence reads: CASSEPGGNTDTQYF. The CDR3 coding sequence is TGTGCCAGCAGCGAACCCGGGGGAAACACAGATACGCAGTATTTT.

The chain links TRBV3-1 (or the pseudogene TRBV3-2) to TRBJ2-3, with TRBD2 matching 12 bases. With V trimmed by 3 bases and J by 4 bases, 8 bases remained unmatched. This CDR3 has 17 residues. Per germline, CDR1 LGHDT and CDR2 YNNKEL (reference sequence). The CDR3 sequence is CASSHSTASGGADTQYF. DNA of the CDR3: TGTGCCAGCAGCCATTCCACCGCTAGCGGGGGGGCAGATACGCAGTATTTT.

This chain links TRBV5-1 with TRBJ2-2; the D gene is possibly TRBD1 (6 bases). The CDR3 extends over 15 amino acids. V was shortened by 3 bases and J by 0 bases, with 9 bases between the two germline ends. CDR1 is SGHRS and CDR2 is YFSETQ in the germline V gene. The CDR3 sequence: CASSWDIANTGELFF. The CDR3 DNA is TGCGCCAGCAGCTGGGACATCGCGAACACCGGGGAGCTGTTTTTT.

The V call is TRBV12-5, the J call TRBJ1-2; TRBD1 agrees at 9 bases. The CDR3 consists of 15 residues. CDR1 and CDR2 from the germline V gene are LGHNT and FRNRAP. V was pared by 1 base and J by 4 bases, with 4 bases of the junction left unmatched. The CDR3 region is CASGLAGQGGYGYTF. CDR3 sequence (DNA): TGTGCTAGTGGTTTGGCGGGACAGGGCGGCTATGGCTACACCTTC.

V and J are TRBV5-5 and TRBJ2-5; 7 nucleotides line up with TRBD2. This CDR3 comprises 15 residues. Germline trimming cut 2 bases from V and 5 bases from J; bases unmatched to any gene: 9. The germline gives CDR1 SGHKS, CDR2 YYEKEE (reference sequence). CDR3: CASSLMADGRETQYF. DNA of the CDR3: TGTGCCAGCAGCTTAATGGCGGACGGGAGGGAGACCCAGTACTTC.

This chain uses TRBV5-1 with TRBJ1-6; a possible D gene is TRBD1 (5 bases). The germline V and J ends were trimmed by 4 bases and 9 bases, with 11 bases remaining between them. This CDR3 spans 13 amino acids. Germline assignment: CDR1 SGHRS and CDR2 YFSETQ. CDR3 loop: CASSPPGGSPLHF. The CDR3 region has the DNA TGCGCCAGCAGCCCCCCCGGGGGTTCACCCCTCCACTTT. The full variable domain, with the rest looked up from reference TRBV5-1 and TRBJ1-6, is KAGVTQTPRYLIKTRGQQVTLSCSPISGHRSVSWYQQTPGQGLQFLFEYFSETQRNKGNFPGRFSGRQFSNSRSEMNVSTLELGDSALYLCASSPPGGSPLHFGNGTRLTVT.

The chain has TRBV6-6 and TRBJ1-2; 9 positions agree with TRBD1. This CDR3 has 14 amino acids. Germline CDR1 and CDR2: MNHNY and SVGAGI (reference sequence). After removal of 4 bases from V and 6 bases from J, the junction contained 6 bases not matched to a gene. CDR3 loop: CASSLQWTGDGYTF. The CDR3 nucleotides are TGTGCCAGCAGTTTACAATGGACAGGGGATGGCTACACCTTC.

The rearrangement links TRBV2 to TRBJ1-2; D remains unclear. The germline V and J ends were trimmed by 6 bases and 2 bases, with 10 bases remaining between them. The V gene's germline CDR1 is SNHLY and CDR2 FYNNEI. The CDR3 sequence is 13 residues long. In DNA form, the CDR3 reads TGTGCCAGCAGCCCCGACACGAACTATGGCTACACCTTC. This codes for CASSPDTNYGYTF.

The rearrangement uses TRBV19 and TRBJ1-5; TRBD1 matches 9 bases. Germline V CDR1 and CDR2: LNHDA, SQIVND (reference sequence). J was trimmed by 7 bases and V by 5 bases; bases with no gene match: 3. This CDR3 contains 13 residues. CDR3 DNA sequence: TGTGCCAGTAGTCCGGACAGGGGACAGCCCCAGCATTTT. It codes for CASSPDRGQPQHF.

This clone was observed a few times. The rearrangement uses TRBV19 and TRBJ1-1, with D tentatively TRBD1 (6 bases). V dropped 5 bases and J dropped 5 bases, with 12 bases sitting between them. This CDR3 has 13 amino acids. Germline V gene sequence: CDR1 LNHDA, CDR2 SQIVND (reference sequence). CDR3 nucleotides: TGTGCCAGTAGTTCAGGGGAATGGACTGAAGCTTTCTTT. Translated: CASSSGEWTEAFF.

J is TRBJ2-1 and V is TRBV7-3, with 9 bases matching TRBD1. Germline CDR1 reads SGHTA; CDR2 reads FQGTGA. The CDR3 extends over 15 amino acids. The ends lost 5 bases at V and 3 bases at J; junction bases unmatched: 5. As DNA, the CDR3 is TGTGCCAGCAGCCCTCCGGGACAGGGCTACAATGAGCAGTTCTTC. Protein product: CASSPPGQGYNEQFF.

This chain connects TRBV11-2 to TRBJ1-6; 9 bases line up with TRBD1. Germline-derived CDR1 and CDR2 are SGHAT and FQNNGV. The CDR3 runs to 16 residues. V lost 8 bases to trimming and J lost 9 bases; unmatched junction nucleotides: 14. The CDR3 DNA is TGTGCCAGCCTCCCCGGCCCGGACAGGGGTGGTTCACCCCTCCACTTT. It encodes CASLPGPDRGGSPLHF.

The rearrangement joins TRBV29-1 to TRBJ1-2, with 7 nucleotides matching TRBD1. Trimming removed 6 bases from V and 4 bases from J; junction bases left unmatched: 14. The CDR3 is 15 amino acids. The V gene's germline CDR1 is SQVTM and CDR2 ANQGSEA. This CDR3 reads CSVDPDRERPYGYTF. The CDR3 DNA follows: TGCAGCGTCGACCCCGACAGGGAAAGGCCCTATGGCTACACCTTC. Drawing the rest from reference TRBV29-1 and TRBJ1-2, the complete variable domain is SAVISQKPSRDICQRGTSLTIQCQVDSQVTMMFWYRQQPGQSLTLIATANQGSEATYESGFVIDKFPISRPNLTFSTLTVSNMSPEDSSIYLCSVDPDRERPYGYTFGSGTRLTVV.

The rearrangement joins TRBV29-1 to TRBJ2-7; D perhaps matches TRBD2 (5 bases). The length of the CDR3 is 14 residues. V was pared by 7 bases and J by 0 bases, with 16 bases between. Germline V gene sequence: CDR1 SQVTM, CDR2 ANQGSEA. The CDR3 DNA follows: TGCAGCGGCGCCGAGTATCGGGGCTCCTACGAGCAGTACTTC. Amino acid sequence: CSGAEYRGSYEQYF.

This chain joins TRBV28 and TRBJ1-1; TRBD1 matches at 8 bases. The length of the CDR3 is 14 residues. V gave up 7 bases and J gave up 4 bases; unmatched junction bases: 8. Germline V gives CDR1 MDHEN, CDR2 SYDVKM. The CDR3 loop reads CASTPRTGSTEAFF. The CDR3 DNA follows: TGTGCCAGCACCCCCCGGACAGGGAGCACTGAAGCTTTCTTT.